A single sample gave rise to the 27 T cell receptor beta chains below, sequenced in a study of shared clonotypes between healthy human individuals. TCRdb's copy holds only in-frame clones and misses some; the assay was immunoSEQ multiplex PCR. Here the sample spans 2 million to 2.5 million clones, approximately 93% being singletons. The sequenced sample was naive CD4+ T cells from PBMCs. Indicated subset: CD45RA+ positively selected. The receptors originated from a man between 18 and 35 years old in good health. Some clones in this sample may be carry-over from other donors' samples.

This rearrangement joins TRBV29-1 to TRBJ2-2, with 8 bases fitting TRBD1. Germline CDR1 reads SQVTM; CDR2 reads ANQGSEA. This CDR3 is 15 amino acids long. Losses at the gene ends were 4 bases for V and 4 bases for J; bases not matched to a gene: 8. The CDR3 nucleotides read TGCAGCGTTGCGGGTTGGACAGGGCCCACCGGGGAGCTGTTTTTT. Residues: CSVAGWTGPTGELFF.

The chain recombines TRBV28 with TRBJ1-1; D not certain. Trimming took 4 bases from V and 2 from J, leaving 8 bases between them. Per germline, CDR1 MDHEN and CDR2 SYDVKM. The CDR3 runs 13 residues. The DNA of the CDR3 is TGTGCCAGCAGTTCCCTGGGTAACACTGAAGCTTTCTTT. It specifies CASSSLGNTEAFF.

This clone was counted a single time. The rearrangement joins TRBV7-8 to TRBJ1-2; TRBD1 matches 8 bases. Germline lookup yields CDR1 SGHVS and CDR2 FQNEAQ. This CDR3 has 15 amino acids. V shed 1 base and J 3 bases; nucleotides not matched to a gene: 4. CDR3 residues: CASSLEAGGYYGYTF. The CDR3 coding sequence is TGTGCCAGCAGCTTAGAGGCAGGGGGCTACTATGGCTACACCTTC.

The V call is TRBV18, the J call TRBJ2-3; TRBD2 aligns across 7 bases. The junction had 7 bases not matched to a gene; V was cut back by 5 bases and J by 5 bases. Germline CDR1 is KGHSH and CDR2 is LQKENI. This CDR3 has 14 amino acids. The CDR3, as DNA: TGTGCCAGCTCATCCGAGGGAGGGATAGATACGCAGTATTTT. It encodes CASSSEGGIDTQYF. Complete variable domain (other parts from reference TRBV18 and TRBJ2-3): NAGVMQNPRHLVRRRGQEARLRCSPMKGHSHVYWYRQLPEEGLKFMVYLQKENIIDESGMPKERFSAEFPKEGPSILRIQQVVRGDSAAYFCASSSEGGIDTQYFGPGTRLTVL.

CDR3 region: CASSLGPFPTDTQYF. The CDR3 DNA sequence: TGCGCCAGCAGCTTGGGGCCTTTCCCCACAGATACGCAGTATTTT. The V call is TRBV5-1, the J call TRBJ2-3; D not resolved. This CDR3 has 15 amino acids. Between the trimmed V and J ends, which lost 0 bases and 2 bases, there was a span of 10 bases. Germline V gene data show CDR1 as SGHRS and CDR2 as YFSETQ.

The V and J genes are TRBV5-1 and TRBJ1-2; 7 positions agree with TRBD1. The germline CDR1 and CDR2 sequences are SGHRS and YFSETQ. CDR3 size: 15 residues. Germline trimming cut 4 bases from V and 7 bases from J; bases unmatched to any gene: 13. The CDR3: CASSPDRLASPGYTF. The CDR3 region has the DNA TGCGCCAGCAGCCCGGACAGGCTTGCTAGTCCTGGCTACACCTTC.

The chain has TRBV2 and TRBJ2-7, with 10 bases that match TRBD1. The J segment lost 6 bases and the V segment lost 2 bases, leaving 4 bases of the junction unmatched. CDR3 size: 14 residues. Looked up from germline, CDR1 is SNHLY and CDR2 is FYNNEI. CDR3 in DNA: TGTGCCAGCAGTGAAAGACAGGGGGCCCCCGAGCAGTACTTC. As protein: CASSERQGAPEQYF.

This clone appeared once. The J gene is TRBJ2-5, the V gene TRBV15; possibly TRBD1 or TRBD2 for D (5 bases each). V was pared by 5 bases and J by 5 bases, with 15 bases between. The CDR3 length is 14 residues. Germline values: CDR1 LNHNV, CDR2 YYDKDF (reference sequence). CDR3: CATSGEQGEETQYF. The CDR3 DNA follows: TGTGCCACCAGCGGTGAGCAGGGAGAGGAGACCCAGTACTTC.

Only one count was recorded for this clone. V and J are TRBV6-1 and TRBJ1-3; D gene uncertain. Germline V gene sequence: CDR1 MNHNS, CDR2 SASEGT. V lost 5 bases to trimming and J lost 0 bases, with 11 bases between them. The CDR3 length is 15 residues. Here the CDR3 reads CASSQQSYSGNTIYF. The CDR3 DNA reads TGTGCCAGCAGTCAGCAGAGTTACTCTGGAAACACCATATATTTT.

This chain links TRBV4-1 with TRBJ2-1; D is perhaps TRBD2 (7 bases). This CDR3 has 18 amino acids. Trimming took off 1 base at V and 10 bases at J, with 26 bases between the two ends. Germline V CDR1 and CDR2: MGHRA, YSYEKL. CDR3 amino acids: CASSQGALGLGGGWEQFF. Written as DNA, the CDR3 is TGCGCCAGCAGCCAAGGGGCGCTTGGACTAGGGGGAGGGTGGGAGCAGTTCTTC.

The rearrangement joins TRBV30 to TRBJ2-3; 10 bases are shared with TRBD2. Germline CDR1 reads GTSNPN; CDR2 reads SVGIG (reference sequence). Germline trimming cut 0 bases from V and 6 bases from J; bases unmatched to any gene: 12. The CDR3 sequence is 17 residues long. In nucleotides, the CDR3 is TGTGCCTGGAGTGTAGGTCCTAGCGGGAGACGAATGGATACGCAGTATTTT. Its translation is CAWSVGPSGRRMDTQYF.

The genes are TRBV30 and TRBJ2-7, with 10 bases identical to TRBD2. V dropped 0 bases and J dropped 7; count of bases not matched to a gene: 9. The CDR3 runs to 15 residues. The germline V gene encodes CDR1 GTSNPN and CDR2 SVGIG (reference sequence). This CDR3 is CAWSVLLAGLGEQYF. CDR3 nucleotide sequence: TGTGCCTGGAGTGTACTACTAGCGGGATTAGGGGAGCAGTACTTC.

The chain employs TRBV28 and TRBJ1-5, with 10 bases fitting TRBD1. The V and J ends lost 5 bases and 4 bases, in that order; junction bases with no gene match: 11. The CDR3 has 17 amino acids. Germline V gene data show CDR1 as MDHEN and CDR2 as SYDVKM. DNA for the CDR3: TGTGCCAGCAGTGCCGCCGGGACAGGGGTCCGTAATCAGCCCCAGCATTTT. Translation: CASSAAGTGVRNQPQHF.

In this sample, this clone turned up once. The V and J genes are TRBV11-2 and TRBJ1-2; 8 nucleotides align to TRBD1. The trim removed 4 bases at V and 3 bases at J, leaving 16 bases unmatched. Germline V gene sequence: CDR1 SGHAT, CDR2 FQNNGV. CDR3 length equals 18 residues. The CDR3 spells CASSSLRALDRDDYGYTF. As DNA, the CDR3 is TGTGCCAGCAGCTCCCTACGGGCCTTGGACAGGGACGACTATGGCTACACCTTC. Using reference TRBV11-2 and TRBJ1-2 for the parts outside the CDR3, the full variable domain is EAGVAQSPRYKIIEKRQSVAFWCNPISGHATLYWYQQILGQGPKLLIQFQNNGVVDDSQLPKDRFSAERLKGVDSTLKIQPAKLEDSAVYLCASSSLRALDRDDYGYTFGSGTRLTVV.

J is TRBJ1-4 and V is TRBV2; no clear D. Germline V lookup: CDR1 SNHLY, CDR2 FYNNEI. Deletions cut 8 bases from V and 7 bases from J, with 17 bases between. This CDR3 region has 14 residues. CDR3 nucleotide sequence: TGTGCCAGCCTTCTGACGGAGAAGAGTGAAAAACTGTTTTTT. It encodes CASLLTEKSEKLFF.

V usage is TRBV7-9 and J usage is TRBJ1-1; the D is unclear. From germline, CDR1 is SEHNR and CDR2 FQNEAQ (reference sequence). V lost 2 bases and J lost 0, with 13 bases in between. There are 16 residues in the CDR3. CDR3 residues: CASSLIHSPMNTEAFF. In nucleotides, the CDR3 is TGTGCCAGCAGCTTAATCCACAGTCCTATGAACACTGAAGCTTTCTTT.

The chain combines TRBV19 with TRBJ1-4, with D maybe TRBD1 (5 bases). This CDR3 comprises 15 residues. V lost 2 bases and J lost 7, with 14 bases in between. Germline V gives CDR1 LNHDA, CDR2 SQIVND (reference sequence). The DNA for the CDR3 is TGTGCCAGTAGTATACGAGTCGGGGGATTTGAAAAACTGTTTTTT. This encodes CASSIRVGGFEKLFF. Full variable domain (rest looked up from reference TRBV19 and TRBJ1-4): DGGITQSPKYLFRKEGQNVTLSCEQNLNHDAMYWYRQDPGQGLRLIYYSQIVNDFQKGDIAEGYSVSREKKESFPLTVTSAQKNPTAFYLCASSIRVGGFEKLFFGSGTQLSVL.

This clone was recorded a few times. The sample has other DNA sequences that encode this CDR3 too. This chain uses TRBV28 with TRBJ1-4; D unclear. Germline CDR1 and CDR2: MDHEN and SYDVKM. The CDR3 has 11 residues. V shed 4 bases and J shed 5 bases, with 2 bases lying between them. In DNA form, the CDR3 reads TGTGCCAGCAGTTCGAATGAAAAACTGTTTTTT. It yields the protein CASSSNEKLFF.

This clone was seen only a few times. The rearrangement joins TRBV4-1 to TRBJ1-1; no clear D. The CDR3 covers 11 residues. V gave up 6 bases and J gave up 5 bases, with 7 bases separating them. Per the germline V gene, CDR1 is MGHRA and CDR2 is YSYEKL. This CDR3 is CASRGRTEAFF. The CDR3 nucleotides are TGCGCCAGCAGGGGGAGGACTGAAGCTTTCTTT.

For this clone: The sample carries other DNA sequences with the same CDR3. The V and J genes are TRBV29-1 and TRBJ1-4; the match to TRBD1 covers 10 bases. J was trimmed by 6 bases and V by 7 bases; bases with no gene match: 5. The CDR3 runs to 13 residues. Germline CDR1 reads SQVTM; CDR2 reads ANQGSEA. The CDR3 DNA sequence: TGCAGCGCCCTGACAGGGGGCGATGAAAAACTGTTTTTT. Its translation: CSALTGGDEKLFF.

This clone has a handful of counts. J is TRBJ1-1 and V is TRBV2; possible D gene TRBD1, 5 bases. Germline V gives CDR1 SNHLY, CDR2 FYNNEI. V lost 3 bases to trimming and J lost 4 bases, with 12 bases between them. The CDR3 sequence is 14 residues long. The CDR3, as DNA: TGTGCCAGCAGTGATACGGGGGGGAGCACTGAAGCTTTCTTT. This codes for CASSDTGGSTEAFF.

The chain carries TRBV5-1 and TRBJ2-1; 10 bases map to TRBD2. Germline values: CDR1 SGHRS, CDR2 YFSETQ. This CDR3 region has 16 residues. The J segment lost 8 bases and the V segment lost 0 bases, leaving 8 bases of the junction unmatched. This chain's CDR3 is CASSLAVLAGADEQFF. CDR3 sequence (DNA): TGCGCCAGCAGCTTGGCCGTCCTAGCGGGAGCGGATGAGCAGTTCTTC. Complete variable domain (other parts from reference TRBV5-1 and TRBJ2-1): KAGVTQTPRYLIKTRGQQVTLSCSPISGHRSVSWYQQTPGQGLQFLFEYFSETQRNKGNFPGRFSGRQFSNSRSEMNVSTLELGDSALYLCASSLAVLAGADEQFFGPGTRLTVL.

The chain joins TRBV6-1 to TRBJ1-6; possible D gene TRBD1, 5 bases. Trimming cost V 7 bases and J 10 bases, with 17 bases left between them. The length of the CDR3 is 14 residues. Germline V gene lookup returns CDR1 MNHNS and CDR2 SASEGT. CDR3 nucleotides: TGTGCCAGCAATCATCGGGGGTTGGGATCACCCCTCCACTTT. It translates to CASNHRGLGSPLHF.

In the case of this clone: The same CDR3 is also encoded by other DNA sequences in this sample. This chain links TRBV27 with TRBJ1-1; D is ambiguous. CDR1 MNHEY and CDR2 SMNVEV come from the germline V gene (reference sequence). This CDR3 spans 13 amino acids. Trimming left V 8 bases short and J 1 base short, with 11 bases between. CDR3 amino acids: CASRGTANTEAFF. In DNA form, the CDR3 reads TGTGCCAGCCGAGGAACAGCGAACACTGAAGCTTTCTTT.

This clone was observed once. The V call is TRBV6-5, the J call TRBJ2-1; 12 bases are shared with TRBD2. This CDR3 comprises 14 residues. The V gene's germline CDR1 is MNHEY and CDR2 SVGAGI. Trimming removed 6 bases from V and 5 bases from J; junction bases left unmatched: 2. The chain's CDR3 is CASSWTSGDNEQFF. DNA for the CDR3: TGTGCCAGCAGCTGGACTAGCGGGGACAATGAGCAGTTCTTC.

This chain joins TRBV5-1 and TRBJ2-1; 8 bases are a match to TRBD2. This CDR3 spans 15 amino acids. Germline trimming cut 4 bases from V and 4 bases from J; bases unmatched to any gene: 7. Per germline, CDR1 SGHRS and CDR2 YFSETQ. The CDR3 DNA sequence: TGCGCCAGCAGCGTTGTTAGCGGGGCATACAATGAGCAGTTCTTC. Its protein product is CASSVVSGAYNEQFF.

The rearrangement uses TRBV9 and TRBJ2-1; no clear D. The CDR3 contains 15 residues. V shed 4 bases and J shed 2 bases, with 13 bases lying between them. Germline CDR1 reads SGDLS; CDR2 reads YYNGEE. The CDR3 sequence is CASSLGLVAYNEQFF. For the CDR3, the DNA is TGTGCCAGCAGCCTCGGGCTAGTTGCCTACAATGAGCAGTTCTTC.